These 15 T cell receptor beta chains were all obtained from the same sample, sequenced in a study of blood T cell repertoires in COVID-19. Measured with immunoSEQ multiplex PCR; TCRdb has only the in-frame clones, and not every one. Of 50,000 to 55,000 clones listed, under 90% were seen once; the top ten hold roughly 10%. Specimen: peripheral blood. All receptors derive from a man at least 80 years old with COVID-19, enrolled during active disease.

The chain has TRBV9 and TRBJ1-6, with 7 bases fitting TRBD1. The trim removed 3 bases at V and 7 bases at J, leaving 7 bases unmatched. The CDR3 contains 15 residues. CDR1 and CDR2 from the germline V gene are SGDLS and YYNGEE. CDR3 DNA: TGTGCCAGCAGCGCCGACAGGGTGGAGAATTCACCCCTCCACTTT. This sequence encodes CASSADRVENSPLHF.

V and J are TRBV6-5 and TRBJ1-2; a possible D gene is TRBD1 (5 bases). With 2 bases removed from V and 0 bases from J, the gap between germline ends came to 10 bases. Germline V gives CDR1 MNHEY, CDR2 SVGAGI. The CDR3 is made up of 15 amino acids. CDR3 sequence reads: CASSYRQRSNYGYTF. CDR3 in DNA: TGTGCCAGCAGTTACAGACAGCGTTCTAACTATGGCTACACCTTC.

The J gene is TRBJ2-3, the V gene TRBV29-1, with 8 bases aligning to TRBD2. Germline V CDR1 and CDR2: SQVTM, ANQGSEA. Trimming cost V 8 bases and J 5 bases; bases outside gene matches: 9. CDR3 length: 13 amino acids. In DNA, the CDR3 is TGCAGCCAAAGCGGGGGCGGAGGAGATACGCAGTATTTT. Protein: CSQSGGGGDTQYF.

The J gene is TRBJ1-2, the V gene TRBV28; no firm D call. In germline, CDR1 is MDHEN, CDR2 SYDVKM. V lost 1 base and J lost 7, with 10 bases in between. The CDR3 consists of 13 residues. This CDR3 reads CASSLLEGAGYTF. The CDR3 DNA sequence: TGTGCCAGCAGTTTATTGGAAGGAGCTGGCTACACCTTC.

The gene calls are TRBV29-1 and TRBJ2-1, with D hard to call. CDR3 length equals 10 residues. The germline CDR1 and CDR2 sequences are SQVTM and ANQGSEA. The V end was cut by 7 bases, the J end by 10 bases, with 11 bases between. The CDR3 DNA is TGCAGCGCTCCCTCCGGGGAGCAGTTCTTC. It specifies CSAPSGEQFF.

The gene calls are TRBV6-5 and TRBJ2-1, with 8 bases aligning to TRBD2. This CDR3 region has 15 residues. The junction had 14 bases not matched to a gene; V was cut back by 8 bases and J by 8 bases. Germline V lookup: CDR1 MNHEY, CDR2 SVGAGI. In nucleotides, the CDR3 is TGTGCCAGCTGCGTTTACCGGGGGGGCAGGTATGAGCAGTTCTTC. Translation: CASCVYRGGRYEQFF.

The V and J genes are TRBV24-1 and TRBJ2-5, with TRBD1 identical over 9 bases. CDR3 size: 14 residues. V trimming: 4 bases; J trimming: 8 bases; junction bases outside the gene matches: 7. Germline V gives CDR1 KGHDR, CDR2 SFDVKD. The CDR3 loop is CATSEDRGMDTQYF. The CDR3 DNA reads TGTGCCACCAGTGAGGACAGGGGAATGGATACCCAGTACTTC.

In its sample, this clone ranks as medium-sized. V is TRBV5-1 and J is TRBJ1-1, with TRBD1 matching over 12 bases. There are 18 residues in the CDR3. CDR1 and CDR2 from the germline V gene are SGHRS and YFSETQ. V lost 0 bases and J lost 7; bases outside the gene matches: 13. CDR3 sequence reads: CASSLASPGQGASGEAFF. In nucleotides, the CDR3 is TGCGCCAGCAGCTTGGCATCCCCGGGACAGGGGGCTTCAGGTGAAGCTTTCTTT.

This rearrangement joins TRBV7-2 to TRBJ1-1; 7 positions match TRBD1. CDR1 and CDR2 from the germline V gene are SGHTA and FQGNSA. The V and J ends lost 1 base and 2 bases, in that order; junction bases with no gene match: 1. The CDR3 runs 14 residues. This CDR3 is CASSLDRGNTEAFF. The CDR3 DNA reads TGTGCCAGCAGCTTAGACAGGGGTAACACTGAAGCTTTCTTT.

This chain's CDR3 is CASSARVDRDYEQYF. The CDR3 nucleotides are TGTGCCAGCAGCGCCCGTGTGGACAGGGACTACGAGCAGTACTTC. The chain uses TRBV3-1 (or the pseudogene TRBV3-2) and TRBJ2-7, with 8 bases aligning to TRBD1. Unmatched junction bases numbered 9, after V lost 5 bases and J lost 3 bases. The CDR3 extends over 15 amino acids. Germline loops: CDR1 LGHDT, CDR2 YNNKEL (reference sequence).

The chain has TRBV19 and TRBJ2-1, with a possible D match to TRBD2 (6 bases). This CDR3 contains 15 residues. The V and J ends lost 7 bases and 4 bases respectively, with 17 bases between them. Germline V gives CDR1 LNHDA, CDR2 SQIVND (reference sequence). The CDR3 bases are TGTGCCAGTACCTTTGACTGGGCGGGATACAATGAGCAGTTCTTC. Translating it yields CASTFDWAGYNEQFF.

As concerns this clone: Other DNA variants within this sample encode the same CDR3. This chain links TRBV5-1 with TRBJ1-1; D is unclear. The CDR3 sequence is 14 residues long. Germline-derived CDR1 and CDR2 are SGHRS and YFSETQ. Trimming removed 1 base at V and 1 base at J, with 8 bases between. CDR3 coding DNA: TGCGCCAGCAGCTTGACATCAGGGAACACTGAAGCTTTCTTT. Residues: CASSLTSGNTEAFF.

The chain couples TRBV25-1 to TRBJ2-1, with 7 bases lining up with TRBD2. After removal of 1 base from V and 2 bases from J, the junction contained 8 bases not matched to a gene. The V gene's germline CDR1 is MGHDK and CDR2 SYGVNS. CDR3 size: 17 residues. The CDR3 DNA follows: TGTGCCAGCAGTGAATCCCACCGGACTAGGGCCTACAATGAGCAGTTCTTC. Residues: CASSESHRTRAYNEQFF.

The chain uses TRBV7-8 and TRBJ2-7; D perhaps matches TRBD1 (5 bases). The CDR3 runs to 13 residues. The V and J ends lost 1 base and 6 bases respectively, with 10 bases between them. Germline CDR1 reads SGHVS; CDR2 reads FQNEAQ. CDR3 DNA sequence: TGTGCCAGCAGCTTAGTCGACAGAACCGAGCAGTACTTC. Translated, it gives CASSLVDRTEQYF. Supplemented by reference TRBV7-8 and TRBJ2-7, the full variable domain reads GAGVSQSPRYKVAKRGQDVALRCDPISGHVSLFWYQQALGQGPEFLTYFQNEAQLDKSGLPSDRFFAERPEGSVSTLKIQRTQQEDSAVYLCASSLVDRTEQYFGPGTRLTVT.

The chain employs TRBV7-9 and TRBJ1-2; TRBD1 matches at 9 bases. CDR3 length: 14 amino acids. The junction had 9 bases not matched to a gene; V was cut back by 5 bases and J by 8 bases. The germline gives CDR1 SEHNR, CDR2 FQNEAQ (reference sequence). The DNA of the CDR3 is TGTGCCAGCAGCATAATGACAGGGGGAGGAGGCTACACCTTC. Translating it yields CASSIMTGGGGYTF.